Given below is one TCR beta chain in context. Antigen specificity is unknown. This specimen comes from a study of CD4 T cells in relation to SARS-CoV-2 and coronaviruses. Overall study findings and caveats: In roughly 65% of donors, memory CD4+ clonotypes crossrecognized SARS-CoV-2 and at least one common cold coronavirus spike.

In germline, CDR1 is KGHDR, CDR2 SFDVKD. The CDR3 runs to 15 residues. Trimming took 7 bases from V and 0 from J, leaving 14 bases between them. Unexposed donor CD4+ T cells date from about 2011-2018, before the COVID-19 pandemic. Assay used: immunoSEQ multiplex PCR; TCRdb lists only in-frame clones, some missing. The table has more than 55,000 clones, 70% to 90% seen once. This receptor was taken from a human donor in good health. The sample taken for sequencing was memory CD4+ T cells from PBMCs. This chain uses TRBV24-1 with TRBJ2-5; D uncertain. Here the CDR3 DNA reads TGTGCCACCAGCCGCCTCTTGGCTGACCAAGAGACCCAGTACTTC. Translating it yields CATSRLLADQETQYF.